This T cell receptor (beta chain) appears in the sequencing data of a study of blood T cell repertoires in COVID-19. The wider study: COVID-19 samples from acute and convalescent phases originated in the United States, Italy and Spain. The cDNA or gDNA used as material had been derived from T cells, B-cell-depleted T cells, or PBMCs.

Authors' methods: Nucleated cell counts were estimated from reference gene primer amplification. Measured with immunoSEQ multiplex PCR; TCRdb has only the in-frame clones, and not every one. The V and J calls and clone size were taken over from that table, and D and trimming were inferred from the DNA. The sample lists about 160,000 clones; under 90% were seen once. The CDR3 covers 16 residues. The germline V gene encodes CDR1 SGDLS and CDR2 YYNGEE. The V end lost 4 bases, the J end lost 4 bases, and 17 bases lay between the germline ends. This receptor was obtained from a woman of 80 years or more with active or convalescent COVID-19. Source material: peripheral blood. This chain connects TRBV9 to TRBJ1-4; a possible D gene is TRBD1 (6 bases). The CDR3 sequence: CASSKQGNLDNEKLFF. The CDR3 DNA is TGTGCCAGCAGCAAACAGGGAAACCTTGATAATGAAAAACTGTTTTTT.